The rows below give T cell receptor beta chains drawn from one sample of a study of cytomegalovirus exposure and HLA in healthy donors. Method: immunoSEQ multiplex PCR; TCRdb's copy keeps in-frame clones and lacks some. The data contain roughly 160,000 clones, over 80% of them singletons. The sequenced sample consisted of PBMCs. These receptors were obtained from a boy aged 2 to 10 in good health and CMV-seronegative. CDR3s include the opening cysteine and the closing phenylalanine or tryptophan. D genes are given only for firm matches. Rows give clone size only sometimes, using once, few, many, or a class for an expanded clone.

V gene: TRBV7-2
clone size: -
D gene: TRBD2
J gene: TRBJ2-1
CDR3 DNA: TGTGCCAGCAGCGTCGTAGCGGGGAGGGCCAATGAGCAGTTCTTC
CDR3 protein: CASSVVAGRANEQFF

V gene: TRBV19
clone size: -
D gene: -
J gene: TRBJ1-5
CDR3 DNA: TGTGCCAGTAGTATCCGGGTGTGGGGCAATCAGCCCCAGCATTTT
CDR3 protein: CASSIRVWGNQPQHF

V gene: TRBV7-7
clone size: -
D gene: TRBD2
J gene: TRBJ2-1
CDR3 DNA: TGTGCCAGCATCCTACCGGGACTAGCGGACCTCTACAATGAGCAGTTCTTC
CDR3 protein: CASILPGLADLYNEQFF

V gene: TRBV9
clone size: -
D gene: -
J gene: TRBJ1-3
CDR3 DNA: TGTGCCAGCAGCGTAGGGGCAGCTGGAAACACCATATATTTT
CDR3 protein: CASSVGAAGNTIYF

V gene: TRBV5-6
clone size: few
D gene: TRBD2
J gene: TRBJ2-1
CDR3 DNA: TGTGCCAGCAGCTTGTGGGACGGGAGGAGCAATGAGCAGTTCTTC
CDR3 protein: CASSLWDGRSNEQFF

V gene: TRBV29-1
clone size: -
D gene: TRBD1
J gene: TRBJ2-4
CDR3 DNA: TGCAGCGTCCGGACAGGCAACCCGATAGCCAAAAACATTCAGTACTTC
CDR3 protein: CSVRTGNPIAKNIQYF

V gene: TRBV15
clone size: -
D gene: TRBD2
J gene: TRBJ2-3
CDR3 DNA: TGTGCCACCAGCAGTCCCGCCGAGCTAGCGGGGGCCCAACCGACAGATACGCAGTATTTT
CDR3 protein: CATSSPAELAGAQPTDTQYF

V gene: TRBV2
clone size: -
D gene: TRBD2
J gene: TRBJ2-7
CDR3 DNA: TGTGCCAGCAGTGACGGGACTAGCGGGGATGGGGAGCAGTACTTC
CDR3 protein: CASSDGTSGDGEQYF

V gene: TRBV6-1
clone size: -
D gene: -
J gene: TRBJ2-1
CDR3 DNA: TGTGCCAGCAGTGGGCTAGAACGGAGAGATGAGCAGTTCTTC
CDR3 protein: CASSGLERRDEQFF

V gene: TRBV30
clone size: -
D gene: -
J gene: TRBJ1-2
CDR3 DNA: TGTGCCTGGACACCGAGGTCTAACTATGGCTACACCTTC
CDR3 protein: CAWTPRSNYGYTF

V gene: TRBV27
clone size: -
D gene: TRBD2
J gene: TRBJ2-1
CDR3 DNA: TGTGCCAGCAGTCCCCGGACTAGCGGTTACAATGAGCAGTTCTTC
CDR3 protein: CASSPRTSGYNEQFF

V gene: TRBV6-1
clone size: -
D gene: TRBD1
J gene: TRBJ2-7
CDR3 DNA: TGTGCCAGCAGTGAAAGGGACAGGGTATTTTGGCAGTACTTC
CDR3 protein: CASSERDRVFWQYF

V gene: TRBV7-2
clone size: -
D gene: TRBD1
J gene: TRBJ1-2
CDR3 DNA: TGTGCCAGCAGCTCTGGACAGGGGGCGATGTACACCTTC
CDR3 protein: CASSSGQGAMYTF

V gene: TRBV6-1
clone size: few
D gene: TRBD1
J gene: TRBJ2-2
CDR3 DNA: TGTGCCAGCAGTGACCAGACAGGGGAGGTCGTCACCGGGGAGCTGTTTTTT
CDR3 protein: CASSDQTGEVVTGELFF

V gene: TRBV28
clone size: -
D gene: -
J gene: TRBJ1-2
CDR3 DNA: TGTGCCAGCAGTTTATGGGAAGAGGCCGTTGGCTACACCTTC
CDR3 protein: CASSLWEEAVGYTF

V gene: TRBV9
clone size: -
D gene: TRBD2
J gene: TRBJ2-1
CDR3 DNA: TGTGCCAGCAGCGTAGCTGGTAGCGGGAGGCCGAATGAGCAGTTCTTC
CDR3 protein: CASSVAGSGRPNEQFF